The following is a TCR beta chain sequence with its context. Antigen specificity is unknown. J was trimmed by 3 bases and V by 6 bases; bases with no gene match: 8. This CDR3 spans 15 amino acids. Amplification of TCR beta CDR3 regions used RNA as the template. TCR CDR3 regions were first amplified by RT-PCR with HTBI primers. TCRdb itself ran the multiplex PCR reads through MiXCR, one entry per CDR3 protein. The sample records 500,000 to 550,000 distinct CDR3 sequences, under 25% being singletons. The PBMCs had their origin in 10 ml of fresh peripheral blood. This sample was included in a study of T cells in Graves' hyperthyroidism and ophthalmopathy. Regarding the study as a whole: Before onset, by a median of approximately 6.8 months, the model predicted ophthalmopathy.

The chain employs TRBV12-3 or TRBV12-4 and TRBJ1-5, with 7 bases lining up with TRBD1. Material: blood. The clonotype was recovered from a young man with Graves' hyperthyroidism. In DNA form, the CDR3 reads TGTGCCAGCAGAGCAGACAGGGTAATCAATCAGCCCCAGCATTTT. It encodes CASRADRVINQPQHF.